This T cell receptor (beta chain) was retrieved from a study of T cell clonotyping in hematopoietic cell transplantation. Sequenced by immunoSEQ multiplex PCR; TCRdb stores in-frame clones only, minus some. In the table there are around 12,000 clones, approximately 70% of which are singletons. This TCR was recovered from a male patient between 60 and 69 years old who had an allogeneic stem cell transplant from an unrelated donor, so the T cells may come from the graft donor. Some clones in this sample may be carry-over from other donors' samples. Source: peripheral blood mononuclear cells, taken 180 days after allogeneic stem cell transplant.

This chain's CDR3 is CAWSGGTSGRNTQYF. CDR3 bases: TGTGCCTGGAGCGGAGGGACTAGCGGGAGGAATACGCAGTATTTT. The gene calls are TRBV30 and TRBJ2-3; 15 nucleotides line up with TRBD2. J was trimmed by 7 bases and V by 3 bases; bases with no gene match: 5. Germline V gene lookup returns CDR1 GTSNPN and CDR2 SVGIG (reference sequence). The CDR3 runs to 15 residues.